This TCR beta chain was captured in a study of blood T cell repertoires in COVID-19 (dated by TCRdb to about 2020). In the study overall: Samples from collaborators originated in the United States, Italy and Spain and spanned both the acute and convalescent phases of COVID-19. The material from the prospective study consisted of cDNA or gDNA derived from T cells, B-cell-depleted T cells, or PBMCs. Subjects who had been exposed to COVID-19, were actively infected with it, or had recovered from it provided the deeply sampled blood TCRbeta repertoires that made up the dataset. The repertoires were released in a freely available public database meant as a resource for research on the immune response to SARS-CoV-2. Samples came from the ongoing ImmuneRACE study (first 160 participants) plus 1,254 subjects from 6 global collaborators. Sample metadata almost always included a de-identified subject ID, COVID-19 status, age in years and sex. HLA class I and class II types, where available, came from metadata supplied by the sample provider rather than from assay-based typing.

The paper's findings and limits, for the study overall: How much clinical and demographic metadata was included differed by source and by participant, and the metadata was provided uncurated.

Comments on this clone: Its binding antigen is unknown. Per-base quality was not reported, and no clone a single base away is much larger than it.

Trimming removed 0 bases from V and 7 bases from J, leaving 15 bases between the germline ends. The CDR3 has 15 amino acids, counting the end cysteine and phenylalanine. Only the CDR3 part of the read is kept: 45 bases, read in frame from the first base. For CDR1 and CDR2, the germline V gene lists SGHTA and FQGTGA. Whole blood was collected in K2EDTA tubes by collaborating institutions according to the institutions' own protocols. For TCRbeta analysis, collaborator samples were shipped as frozen whole blood, as isolated PBMCs, or as DNA extracted from either sample type. The immunoSEQ Assay, a bias-controlled multiplex PCR, was used to amplify TCRbeta CDR3 regions from genomic DNA. In the original analysis: Within the assay, amplification of reference gene primers was used to estimate how many nucleated cells each sample contained. Sequence reads were collapsed and filtered to measure the absolute abundance of every unique TCRbeta CDR3 rearrangement. Productive Simpson clonality was computed per sample as the square root of Simpson's diversity index over productive rearrangements. Not all clones reach the TCRdb copy of this immuneACCESS table, which keeps in-frame sequences only. Checked studies attribute under half of the gap to unresolved V genes and leave the rest unexplained. V, J and clone size derive from that table, while D and trimming were established from the DNA sequence. The sample contains about 54,000 clones, under 85% of them found a single time. Under 2% of the sample lies in the top ten.

The receptor was derived from a woman aged 55-69 years with acute or convalescent COVID-19. The sample consisted of peripheral blood. The receptor chain draws on TRBV7-3 and TRBJ1-2, with TRBD1 as a weak D call on 5 bases. The DNA reads as follows: TGTGCCAGCAGCTTAACGGGAGGGGAAAGGGCTGGCTACACCTTC. This translates into CASSLTGGERAGYTF.